These 32 T cell receptor beta chains were sequenced from one sample in a study of shared clonotypes between healthy human individuals. TCRdb's table, derived via immunoSEQ multiplex PCR, lists solely in-frame clones and lacks some. The data show 170,000 or so clones, about 66% seen once. Material: memory CD4+ T cells sorted from blood. The sample's subset: CD45RA-negative fraction. Source of these receptors: a man between 25 and 39 years old in good health.

This clone was detected once. The CDR3 loop reads CASSLGNSGANVLTF. The CDR3 DNA sequence: TGCGCCAGCAGCTTGGGGAACTCTGGGGCCAACGTCCTGACTTTC. The chain recombines TRBV5-1 with TRBJ2-6; D is undetermined. Germline values: CDR1 SGHRS, CDR2 YFSETQ. Trimming left V 0 bases short and J 0 bases short, with 4 bases between. This CDR3 region has 15 residues.

This chain joins TRBV5-1 and TRBJ2-1; no clear D. The germline V and J ends were trimmed by 0 bases and 6 bases, with 7 bases remaining between them. CDR3 size: 13 residues. CDR1 SGHRS and CDR2 YFSETQ come from the germline V gene. CDR3 residues: CASSLEGLNEQFF. Written as DNA, the CDR3 is TGCGCCAGCAGCTTGGAGGGCCTCAATGAGCAGTTCTTC.

V usage is TRBV11-2 and J usage is TRBJ2-3; 9 bases fit TRBD1. The CDR3 is 16 residues long. Germline V gene data show CDR1 as SGHAT and CDR2 as FQNNGV. V shed 1 base, J shed 2 bases, and the junction held 4 bases outside the gene matches. CDR3 loop: CASSLGTGANTDTQYF. The CDR3 nucleotides read TGTGCCAGCAGCTTAGGGACAGGGGCGAACACAGATACGCAGTATTTT.

The chain has TRBV27 and TRBJ2-1, with a tentative D call TRBD1 (6 bases). Trimming took off 5 bases at V and 5 bases at J, with 16 bases between the two ends. From germline, CDR1 is MNHEY and CDR2 SMNVEV (reference sequence). The CDR3 consists of 15 residues. CDR3 in DNA: TGTGCCAGCAGTCACAGGGAAGGTGGAAACAATGAGCAGTTCTTC. Amino acids: CASSHREGGNNEQFF.

The chain links TRBV11-2 to TRBJ2-3; a weak D match, TRBD2 (6 bases). This CDR3 contains 15 residues. With 3 bases removed from V and 0 bases from J, the gap between germline ends came to 10 bases. Germline CDR1 and CDR2: SGHAT and FQNNGV. This chain's CDR3 is CASSLDGTSTDTQYF. The CDR3 bases are TGTGCCAGCAGCTTGGACGGGACTAGCACAGATACGCAGTATTTT.

A few counts support this clone. The V call is TRBV2, the J call TRBJ2-5; possible D gene TRBD1, 5 bases. Trimming removed 7 bases at V and 1 base at J, with 16 bases between. The germline gives CDR1 SNHLY, CDR2 FYNNEI. The CDR3 has 15 residues. CDR3 in DNA: TGTGCCAGCACTACCGGACAACTTATCCAAGAGACCCAGTACTTC. Translating gives CASTTGQLIQETQYF.

A note on this clone: Other nucleotide sequences from this sample produce the same CDR3. The gene calls are TRBV5-6 and TRBJ2-5; no reliable D call. Trimming stripped 1 base from V and 1 base from J, with 5 bases between. Germline values: CDR1 SGHDT, CDR2 YYEEEE. CDR3 size: 13 residues. CDR3 nucleotides: TGTGCCAGCAGCTTGCGAGCCCAAGAGACCCAGTACTTC. Amino acids: CASSLRAQETQYF.

This clone was detected only a few times. This rearrangement joins TRBV25-1 to TRBJ2-1, with 10 bases matching TRBD1. Unmatched junction bases numbered 5, after V lost 2 bases and J lost 7 bases. The CDR3 length is 15 residues. Germline CDR1 MGHDK, CDR2 SYGVNS. CDR3 sequence (DNA): TGTGCCAGCAGTGAAGCCGGGACAGGGGTGAATGAGCAGTTCTTC. It translates to CASSEAGTGVNEQFF.

The V and J genes are TRBV25-1 and TRBJ2-1, with D uncertain. V lost 9 bases, J lost 8 bases, and 23 bases lay in between. The CDR3 totals 15 residues. The V gene's germline CDR1 is MGHDK and CDR2 SYGVNS. The CDR3 DNA is TGTGCCAGTAGGAACCAAGGAGTTCGCATACATGAGCAGTTCTTC. This sequence encodes CASRNQGVRIHEQFF.

The sample holds a few counts of this clone. The chain links TRBV7-2 to TRBJ1-4; D is undetermined. Germline V gene data show CDR1 as SGHTA and CDR2 as FQGNSA. The CDR3 extends over 12 amino acids. The germline V and J ends were trimmed by 8 bases and 3 bases, with 7 bases remaining between them. The CDR3 reads CASGHSNEKLFF. The CDR3 DNA follows: TGTGCCAGCGGGCACTCTAATGAAAAACTGTTTTTT.

For this clone: This probably arose from a read error, given a far larger clone one base away. This CDR3 is also generated by other DNA sequences in the sample. The chain recombines TRBV11-2 with TRBJ1-1; D possibly corresponds to TRBD1 (5 bases). Germline assignment: CDR1 SGHAT and CDR2 FQNNGV. The CDR3 covers 12 residues. The CDR3 DNA follows: TGTGCCAGCAGCTGGGGGTCCGGTGAAGCTTTTTTT. This gives the protein CASSWGSGEAFF.

This clone was seen more than once but under ten times. The chain couples TRBV3-2 to TRBJ1-5. TRBV3-2 is marked as a pseudogene. The CDR3 runs to 9 residues. CDR3: CASYQPQHF. CDR3 nucleotides: TGTGCCAGTTATCAGCCCCAGCATTTT.

This clone occurred many times. The rearrangement uses TRBV2 and TRBJ2-3; D gene unclear. V lost 7 bases and J 1 base, leaving 18 bases between the germline ends. Germline V gene sequence: CDR1 SNHLY, CDR2 FYNNEI. The CDR3 spans 16 residues. The CDR3, as DNA: TGTGCCAGCACGTGGAGTGTGGGCGGAGGCACAGATACGCAGTATTTT. It encodes CASTWSVGGGTDTQYF.

This chain links TRBV7-9 with TRBJ2-1; TRBD2 agrees at 10 bases. Germline V gene sequence: CDR1 SEHNR, CDR2 FQNEAQ (reference sequence). The CDR3 consists of 15 residues. V shed 4 bases and J 7 bases; nucleotides not matched to a gene: 7. CDR3 residues: CASSSILAGNNEQFF. Here the CDR3 DNA reads TGTGCCAGCAGCTCAATACTAGCGGGAAATAATGAGCAGTTCTTC.

The sample holds a few counts of this clone. The chain combines TRBV6-1 with TRBJ1-5, with a possible D match to TRBD1 (5 bases). The V gene's germline CDR1 is MNHNS and CDR2 SASEGT. Trimming took off 4 bases at V and 3 bases at J, with 10 bases between the two ends. The CDR3 is 14 amino acids. CDR3 sequence (DNA): TGTGCCAGCAGTGTTGCGACAGTCAATCAGCCCCAGCATTTT. Its protein is CASSVATVNQPQHF.

V is TRBV7-7 and J is TRBJ2-5, with 8 positions matching TRBD1. Germline CDR1 reads SSHAT; CDR2 reads FNYEAQ (reference sequence). The junction had 6 bases not matched to a gene; V was cut back by 1 base and J by 5 bases. The CDR3 length is 15 residues. The CDR3 sequence: CASSLGTGLRETQYF. In nucleotides, the CDR3 is TGTGCCAGCAGCTTAGGGACAGGGCTGCGGGAGACCCAGTACTTC.

The table lists this clone with a count of one. The chain has TRBV30 and TRBJ2-2; perhaps TRBD1 as D (6 bases). CDR1 GTSNPN and CDR2 SVGIG come from the germline V gene (reference sequence). This CDR3 region has 16 residues. The ends were cut back, 3 bases at V and 5 bases at J, with 19 bases in the middle. In DNA form, the CDR3 reads TGTGCCTGGAGCCCCGGGATAGGCAGGGGAACCGGGGAGCTGTTTTTT. Its translation is CAWSPGIGRGTGELFF. The whole variable domain, filled in from reference TRBV30 and TRBJ2-2, reads SQTIHQWPATLVQPVGSPLSLECTVEGTSNPNLYWYRQAAGRGLQLLFYSVGIGQISSEVPQNLSASRPQDRQFILSSKKLLLSDSGFYLCAWSPGIGRGTGELFFGEGSRLTVL.

The gene calls are TRBV7-7 and TRBJ2-5, with a possible D match to TRBD1 (6 bases). Trimming pared 0 bases from V and 5 bases from J, leaving 13 bases between. The V gene's germline CDR1 is SSHAT and CDR2 FNYEAQ (reference sequence). CDR3 length equals 15 residues. The DNA of the CDR3 is TGTGCCAGCAGCTTAGCCACAGGGACGGGGGAGACCCAGTACTTC. It yields the protein CASSLATGTGETQYF.

This sequence joins TRBV7-7 and TRBJ2-5, with D maybe TRBD2 (5 bases). The V and J ends lost 5 bases and 2 bases respectively, with 9 bases between them. The CDR3 runs to 13 residues. Germline V gene lookup returns CDR1 SSHAT and CDR2 FNYEAQ (reference sequence). CDR3 coding DNA: TGTGCCAGCAGCATCCAGCGGCAAGAGACCCAGTACTTC. Its protein is CASSIQRQETQYF.

This clone was observed many times. This chain links TRBV2 with TRBJ1-5; TRBD1 aligns across 8 bases. Germline loops: CDR1 SNHLY, CDR2 FYNNEI. The trim removed 3 bases at V and 6 bases at J, leaving 4 bases unmatched. The CDR3 contains 14 residues. DNA for the CDR3: TGTGCCAGCAGTGACTGGACAGGGACTCAGCCCCAGCATTTT. It encodes CASSDWTGTQPQHF.

This clone has only one observation. The V gene is TRBV7-2, the J gene TRBJ2-5, with D uncertain. The CDR3 runs 14 residues. V dropped 5 bases and J dropped 4 bases, with 14 bases sitting between them. Germline V gene lookup returns CDR1 SGHTA and CDR2 FQGNSA. The chain's CDR3 is CASSPEGPGETQYF. The CDR3 DNA sequence: TGTGCCAGCAGCCCCGAAGGTCCAGGAGAGACCCAGTACTTC.

This clone was counted between two and nine times. This rearrangement joins TRBV2 to TRBJ1-4; no definite D call. The CDR3 has 15 amino acids. Trimming took 1 base from V and 7 from J, leaving 13 bases between them. Germline CDR1 SNHLY, CDR2 FYNNEI. CDR3: CASSEGRRRGEKLFF. The CDR3 DNA sequence: TGTGCCAGCAGTGAAGGCCGGAGGAGAGGTGAAAAACTGTTTTTT.

As regards this clone: The DNA is omitted, as the CDR3 cannot be located on it reliably, and the CDR3 follows TCRdb's listing. The chain's CDR3 is CASSEFASGAGDYF. The V and J genes are TRBV6-1 and TRBJ2-7; the table gives TRBD2 as D, unverified against the DNA. Germline V lookup: CDR1 MNHNS, CDR2 SASEGT. Including both end residues, the CDR3 is 14 amino acids long.

This chain's CDR3 is CASRPRSGGVGRSYEQYF. In DNA, the CDR3 is TGTGCCAGCAGACCCCGGAGTGGGGGGGTTGGGAGGTCCTACGAGCAGTACTTC. This chain links TRBV28 with TRBJ2-7; 7 nucleotides agree with TRBD2. This CDR3 region has 18 residues. After removal of 6 bases from V and 1 base from J, the junction contained 18 bases not matched to a gene. Germline assignment: CDR1 MDHEN and CDR2 SYDVKM.

The chain is built from TRBV7-8 and TRBJ1-2; tentative D call: TRBD1 (5 bases). Deletions cut 4 bases from V and 0 bases from J, with 18 bases between. This CDR3 comprises 17 residues. Per germline, CDR1 SGHVS and CDR2 FQNEAQ. CDR3 sequence: CASSSGTGLASNYGYTF. The CDR3 DNA follows: TGTGCCAGCAGCTCCGGGACCGGTCTGGCCTCTAACTATGGCTACACCTTC.

This clone has a single count. The gene calls are TRBV11-2 and TRBJ2-5, with unresolved D. The ends were cut back, 2 bases at V and 1 base at J, with 5 bases in the middle. The CDR3 is made up of 13 amino acids. The germline CDR1 and CDR2 sequences are SGHAT and FQNNGV. CDR3 sequence reads: CASSLLSQETQYF. The DNA for the CDR3 is TGTGCCAGCAGCTTACTGTCCCAAGAGACCCAGTACTTC.

This rearrangement joins TRBV18 to TRBJ1-3; D may be TRBD1 (5 bases). CDR3 length equals 16 residues. Trimming left V 2 bases short and J 0 bases short, with 11 bases between. Germline lookup yields CDR1 KGHSH and CDR2 LQKENI. CDR3 DNA: TGTGCCAGCTCACCAGTGGGGCGATACTCTGGAAACACCATATATTTT. Its translation: CASSPVGRYSGNTIYF.

This clone was seen a handful of times. This chain joins TRBV5-1 and TRBJ2-7; D may be TRBD1 (6 bases). V was pared by 4 bases and J by 6 bases, with 20 bases between. The CDR3 is 15 amino acids. Looked up from germline, CDR1 is SGHRS and CDR2 is YFSETQ. In DNA, the CDR3 is TGCGCCAGCAGCGGAGGACAGTTCGGTACTAGCGAGCAGTACTTC. Its translation is CASSGGQFGTSEQYF.

This chain joins TRBV19 and TRBJ2-7; possibly TRBD2 for D (5 bases). The CDR3 totals 15 residues. V dropped 6 bases and J dropped 3 bases, with 18 bases sitting between them. Germline assignment: CDR1 LNHDA and CDR2 SQIVND (reference sequence). In DNA, the CDR3 is TGTGCCAGTAGGACTATGGACTCCCAAGGCTACGAGCAGTACTTC. Its translation is CASRTMDSQGYEQYF.

The chain uses TRBV10-3 and TRBJ1-5; possible D gene TRBD1, 5 bases. Germline values: CDR1 ENHRY, CDR2 SYGVKD. The CDR3 runs to 16 residues. Trimming pared 2 bases from V and 0 bases from J, leaving 11 bases between. CDR3 region: CAISEGAGFSNQPQHF. CDR3 bases: TGTGCCATCAGTGAGGGGGCAGGGTTTAGCAATCAGCCCCAGCATTTT.

The V gene is TRBV2, the J gene TRBJ2-2; 11 nucleotides match TRBD1. V trimming: 8 bases; J trimming: 4 bases; junction bases outside the gene matches: 6. Germline V gives CDR1 SNHLY, CDR2 FYNNEI. This CDR3 is 15 amino acids long. CDR3 DNA sequence: TGTGCCAGCCTGGACAGGGGGCTAGGCACCGGGGAGCTGTTTTTT. It translates to CASLDRGLGTGELFF. The full variable domain, in which reference TRBV2 and TRBJ2-2 provide the parts outside the CDR3, is EPEVTQTPSHQVTQMGQEVILRCVPISNHLYFYWYRQILGQKVEFLVSFYNNEISEKSEIFDDQFSVERPDGSNFTLKIRSTKLEDSAMYFCASLDRGLGTGELFFGEGSRLTVL.

The chain joins TRBV5-6 to TRBJ2-7; 9 bases match TRBD1. CDR1 is SGHDT and CDR2 is YYEEEE in the germline V gene. The CDR3 covers 14 residues. The V gene end was trimmed by 3 bases and the J gene end by 3 bases; junction bases not matched to a gene: 4. CDR3 coding DNA: TGTGCCAGCAGCTCAGGACAGGGGCTCTACGAGCAGTACTTC. Its translation is CASSSGQGLYEQYF.